This TCR beta chain is from a study of blood T cell repertoires in COVID-19. The V gene lost 2 bases and the J gene lost 2 bases, with 13 bases spanning the gap. In germline, CDR1 is KGHSH, CDR2 LQKENI. This CDR3 has 16 amino acids. TCRdb's table, derived via immunoSEQ multiplex PCR, lists solely in-frame clones and lacks some. This table holds 150,000 to 200,000 clones, 80% found once. The chain couples TRBV18 to TRBJ1-5; no firm D call. Sequencing input: PBMCs or T cells enriched from blood (not recorded which). This sequence originates from a man aged 35 to 55 who had recovered from COVID-19. This CDR3 reads CASSPSRAIRNQPQHF. In nucleotides, the CDR3 is TGTGCCAGCTCACCATCCCGAGCGATTCGCAATCAGCCCCAGCATTTT. The full variable domain, rest sourced from reference TRBV18 and TRBJ1-5, is NAGVMQNPRHLVRRRGQEARLRCSPMKGHSHVYWYRQLPEEGLKFMVYLQKENIIDESGMPKERFSAEFPKEGPSILRIQQVVRGDSAAYFCASSPSRAIRNQPQHFGDGTRLSIL.